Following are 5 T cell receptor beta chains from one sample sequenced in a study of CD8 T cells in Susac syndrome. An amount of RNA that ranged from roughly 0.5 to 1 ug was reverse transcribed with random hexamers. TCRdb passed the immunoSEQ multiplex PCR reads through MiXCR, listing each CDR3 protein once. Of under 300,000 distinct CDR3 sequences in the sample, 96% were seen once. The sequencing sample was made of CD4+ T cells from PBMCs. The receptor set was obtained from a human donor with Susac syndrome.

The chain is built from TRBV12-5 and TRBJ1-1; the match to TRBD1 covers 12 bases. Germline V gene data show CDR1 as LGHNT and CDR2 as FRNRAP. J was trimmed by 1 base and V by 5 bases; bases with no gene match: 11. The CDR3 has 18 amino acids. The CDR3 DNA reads TGTGCTAGTGGTCCTTCCCGGGACAGGGGGCGCAAGAACACTGAAGCTTTCTTT. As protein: CASGPSRDRGRKNTEAFF.

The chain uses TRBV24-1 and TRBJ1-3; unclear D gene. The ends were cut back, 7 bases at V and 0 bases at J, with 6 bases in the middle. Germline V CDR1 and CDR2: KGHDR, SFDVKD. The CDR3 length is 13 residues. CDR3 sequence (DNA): TGTGCCACCAGCGCGAACTCTGGAAACACCATATATTTT. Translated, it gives CATSANSGNTIYF.

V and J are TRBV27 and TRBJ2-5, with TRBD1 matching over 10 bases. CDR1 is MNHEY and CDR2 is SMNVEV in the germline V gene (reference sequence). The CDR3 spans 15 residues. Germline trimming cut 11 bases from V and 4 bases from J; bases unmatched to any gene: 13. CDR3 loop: CASRGPGQGRETQYF. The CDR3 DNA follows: TGTGCCTCGAGAGGCCCGGGACAGGGGCGAGAGACCCAGTACTTC.

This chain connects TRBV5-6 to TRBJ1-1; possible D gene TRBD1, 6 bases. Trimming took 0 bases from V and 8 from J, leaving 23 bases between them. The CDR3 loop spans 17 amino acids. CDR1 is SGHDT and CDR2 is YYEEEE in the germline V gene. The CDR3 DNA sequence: TGTGCCAGCAGCTTGGCGATGTGGGGGCCGGGGCTCCCAGAAGCTTTCTTT. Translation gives CASSLAMWGPGLPEAFF.

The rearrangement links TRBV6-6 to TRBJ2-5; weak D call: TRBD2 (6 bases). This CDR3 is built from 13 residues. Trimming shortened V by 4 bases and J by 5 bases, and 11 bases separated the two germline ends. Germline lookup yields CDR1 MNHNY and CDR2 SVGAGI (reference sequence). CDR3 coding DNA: TGTGCCAGCAGTTCGGGGGTTTTGGAGACCCAGTACTTC. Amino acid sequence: CASSSGVLETQYF.